Below, 21 T cell receptor beta chains from the same sample are listed, as sequenced in a study of T cell responses to AZD1222 COVID-19 vaccine. Data came from immunoSEQ multiplex PCR; TCRdb stores just in-frame clones and leaves some out. The sample consists of some 130,000 clones, 75% to 95% of them appearing once. The sample consisted of peripheral blood, taken on day 0 of AZD1222 vaccination. These receptors were collected from an adult in good health.

The genes are TRBV12-3 or TRBV12-4 and TRBJ2-5; no reliable D call. The CDR3 is 11 amino acids. The V end was cut by 3 bases, the J end by 5 bases, with 4 bases between. The CDR3 spells CASSFGETQYF. The CDR3 DNA is TGTGCCAGCAGTTTCGGCGAGACCCAGTACTTC.

This chain uses TRBV5-1 with TRBJ1-4; weak D call: TRBD1 (5 bases). The ends were cut back, 3 bases at V and 5 bases at J, with 11 bases in the middle. Germline-derived CDR1 and CDR2 are SGHRS and YFSETQ. This CDR3 is built from 14 residues. CDR3 in amino acids: CASSSTRGNEKLFF. In DNA form, the CDR3 reads TGCGCCAGCAGCTCCACCCGGGGGAATGAAAAACTGTTTTTT.

The sample holds one count of this clone. The V call is TRBV6-2 or TRBV6-3, the J call TRBJ2-1, with TRBD2 matching over 8 bases. The junction had 7 bases not matched to a gene; V was cut back by 4 bases and J by 2 bases. Germline V gene lookup returns CDR1 MNHEY and CDR2 SVGEGT. This CDR3 spans 16 amino acids. CDR3 nucleotides: TGTGCCAGCAGTTCATCCCTAGCGGGCGCCTACAATGAGCAGTTCTTC. It translates to CASSSSLAGAYNEQFF.

The chain combines TRBV13 with TRBJ2-5, with D perhaps matching TRBD1 or TRBD2 (5 bases each). This CDR3 contains 13 residues. Trimming took off 4 bases at V and 5 bases at J, with 11 bases between the two ends. Germline lookup yields CDR1 PRHDT and CDR2 FYEKMQ (reference sequence). The CDR3 DNA reads TGTGCCAGCAGCTGGGGGAGTAGCGAGACCCAGTACTTC. This encodes CASSWGSSETQYF.

This CDR3 is CASSPGDTEAFF. The DNA of the CDR3 is TGTGCCAGCAGTCCAGGGGACACTGAAGCTTTCTTT. This chain joins TRBV27 and TRBJ1-1, with D maybe TRBD1 (6 bases). Germline V gene data show CDR1 as MNHEY and CDR2 as SMNVEV (reference sequence). The CDR3 is 12 residues long. The V end was cut by 5 bases, the J end by 3 bases, with 7 bases between.

V gene TRBV28 combines with J gene TRBJ2-4; 7 positions match TRBD1. CDR1 MDHEN and CDR2 SYDVKM come from the germline V gene. The CDR3 has 17 amino acids. Trimming removed 5 bases from V and 1 base from J; junction bases left unmatched: 11. The CDR3 sequence: CASSPPQGLGAKNIQYF. In DNA form, the CDR3 reads TGTGCCAGCAGTCCACCACAGGGGCTCGGCGCCAAAAACATTCAGTACTTC.

The chain carries TRBV18 and TRBJ1-2; 10 bases are shared with TRBD1. Germline V gives CDR1 KGHSH, CDR2 LQKENI. The CDR3 loop spans 13 amino acids. After removal of 3 bases from V and 6 bases from J, the junction contained 1 base not matched to a gene. The CDR3 spells CASSPDRGNGYTF. CDR3 nucleotide sequence: TGTGCCAGCTCACCGGACAGGGGGAATGGCTACACCTTC.

This clone was recorded only once. The CDR3 region is CAWSVSQRNSPLHF. Here the CDR3 DNA reads TGTGCCTGGAGTGTAAGTCAGAGGAATTCACCCCTCCACTTT. The V call is TRBV30, the J call TRBJ1-6; no definite D call. This CDR3 is 14 amino acids long. The V and J ends lost 0 bases and 7 bases respectively, with 10 bases between them. CDR1 GTSNPN and CDR2 SVGIG come from the germline V gene (reference sequence).

DNA of the CDR3: TGCGCCAGCAGTCGGGAGGGCGTGGATACGCAGTATTTT. It translates to CASSREGVDTQYF. This chain uses TRBV5-1 with TRBJ2-3; 8 positions match TRBD2. The CDR3 loop spans 13 amino acids. Losses at the gene ends were 5 bases for V and 6 bases for J; bases not matched to a gene: 5. The germline V gene has CDR1 SGHRS and CDR2 YFSETQ.

Regarding this clone: One end of the junction does not line up with germline, which may come from a read error. This sequence joins TRBV7-7 and TRBJ2-3; the D gene is possibly TRBD1 (5 bases). This CDR3 contains 14 residues. Germline V CDR1 and CDR2: SSHAT, FNYEAQ (reference sequence). CDR3 DNA sequence: TGTGCTAGCAGCTTATCCAGGGTGGGAGATACGCAGTATTTT. This codes for CASSLSRVGDTQYF.

This chain's CDR3 is CASSLFWTASYEQYF. In nucleotides, the CDR3 is TGTGCCAGCAGCCTCTTCTGGACAGCCTCCTACGAGCAGTACTTC. The chain is built from TRBV7-2 and TRBJ2-7; TRBD1 might be the D (6 bases). This CDR3 is 15 amino acids long. The V gene lost 5 bases and the J gene lost 0 bases, with 14 bases spanning the gap. Germline-derived CDR1 and CDR2 are SGHTA and FQGNSA. Drawing the rest from reference TRBV7-2 and TRBJ2-7, the complete variable domain is GAGVSQSPSNKVTEKGKDVELRCDPISGHTALYWYRQSLGQGLEFLIYFQGNSAPDKSGLPSDRFSAERTGGSVSTLTIQRTQQEDSAVYLCASSLFWTASYEQYFGPGTRLTVT.

With regard to this clone: At the DNA level, this CDR3 is encoded by other sequences in the same sample as well. This sequence joins TRBV7-2 and TRBJ2-7; D possibly matches TRBD1 or TRBD2 (5 bases each). The CDR3 is 15 residues long. Germline CDR1 and CDR2: SGHTA and FQGNSA. The germline V and J ends were trimmed by 6 bases and 1 base, with 16 bases remaining between them. The CDR3 nucleotides read TGTGCCAGCAGTTTGGAAGGGGACCCATCCTACGAGCAGTACTTC. It encodes CASSLEGDPSYEQYF.

V and J are TRBV5-1 and TRBJ1-6; D is ambiguous. V lost 0 bases to trimming and J lost 12 bases, with 7 bases between them. This CDR3 has 12 amino acids. CDR1 and CDR2 (germline): SGHRS, YFSETQ. The CDR3 region is CASSLGTEPLHF. CDR3 nucleotide sequence: TGCGCCAGCAGCTTGGGTACAGAACCCCTCCACTTT.

V gene TRBV6-2 or TRBV6-3 combines with J gene TRBJ2-2; 10 bases align to TRBD1. Per the germline V gene, CDR1 is MNHEY and CDR2 is SVGEGT. J lost 4 bases, V lost 2 bases, and 7 bases had no gene match. The CDR3 extends over 17 amino acids. The CDR3 here is CASSYPGQGPRTGELFF. The CDR3, as DNA: TGTGCCAGCAGTTACCCGGGACAGGGGCCTCGCACCGGGGAGCTGTTTTTT.

The V and J genes are TRBV2 and TRBJ2-6; TRBD1 matches 8 bases. CDR3 length: 17 residues. J gave up 0 bases and V 6 bases, and 7 bases lay outside the gene matches. CDR1 and CDR2 from the germline V gene are SNHLY and FYNNEI. CDR3 sequence reads: CASRGDRWSSGANVLTF. The CDR3 bases are TGTGCCAGCAGGGGGGACAGGTGGAGCTCTGGGGCCAACGTCCTGACTTTC.

The chain combines TRBV5-5 with TRBJ1-6; tentatively, D is TRBD1 (6 bases). The CDR3 has 14 amino acids. CDR1 and CDR2 (germline): SGHKS, YYEKEE (reference sequence). V gave up 4 bases and J gave up 4 bases, with 9 bases separating them. The CDR3 nucleotides read TGTGCCAGCAGCCGACAGGCATATAATTCACCCCTCCACTTT. It encodes CASSRQAYNSPLHF.

This clone was seen a single time. The chain joins TRBV9 to TRBJ2-5; no firm D call. The V gene lost 4 bases and the J gene lost 0 bases, with 4 bases spanning the gap. CDR3 length: 12 amino acids. The germline V gene encodes CDR1 SGDLS and CDR2 YYNGEE. Here the CDR3 reads CASSPNQETQYF. The CDR3 DNA sequence: TGTGCCAGCAGCCCCAACCAAGAGACCCAGTACTTC.

This clone was counted a few times. The CDR3 reads CASRGSNTDYGYTF. Written as DNA, the CDR3 is TGTGCCAGCAGGGGGTCGAATACAGATTATGGCTACACCTTC. The V and J genes are TRBV6-5 and TRBJ1-2; D is undetermined. This CDR3 has 14 residues. The germline V gene has CDR1 MNHEY and CDR2 SVGAGI. V lost 6 bases and J lost 5, with 16 bases in between.

The chain employs TRBV6-5 and TRBJ2-7; 9 nucleotides agree with TRBD1. Unmatched junction bases numbered 4, after V lost 6 bases and J lost 10 bases. The CDR3 runs to 11 residues. Germline lookup yields CDR1 MNHEY and CDR2 SVGAGI. This CDR3 is CASSLQGAQYF. In nucleotides, the CDR3 is TGTGCCAGCAGCCTACAGGGGGCACAGTACTTC.

The V and J genes are TRBV11-3 and TRBJ2-2; D unresolved. The CDR3 contains 13 residues. Trimming pared 5 bases from V and 6 bases from J, leaving 10 bases between. The germline CDR1 and CDR2 sequences are SGHNT and YENEEA. CDR3 bases: TGTGCCAGCAGCAAGGACGACGCCGGGGAGCTGTTTTTT. Translated: CASSKDDAGELFF.

The rearrangement joins TRBV24-1 to TRBJ2-1, with TRBD1 matching over 8 bases. Germline CDR1 and CDR2: KGHDR and SFDVKD. This CDR3 has 16 residues. The V segment lost 0 bases and the J segment 3 bases; nucleotides outside the gene matches: 3. CDR3 amino acids: CATSDLQGASYNEQFF. The DNA of the CDR3 is TGTGCCACCAGTGATTTGCAGGGGGCTAGCTACAATGAGCAGTTCTTC.